Included here is one TCR beta chain sequence, with context. No antigen is known for it. The method was immunoSEQ multiplex PCR; TCRdb's version includes in-frame clones alone and lacks a portion of them. The data contain more than 100,000 clones, 87% of them singletons. With V trimmed by 6 bases and J by 5 bases, 9 bases remained unmatched. Germline V CDR1 and CDR2: SGDLS, YYNGEE. The CDR3 loop spans 14 amino acids. This sample was included in a study of T cell responses to AZD1222 COVID-19 vaccine. The study's findings and limits: Increases in Spike-specific TCR breadth and depth were seen after two AZD1222 doses. Donors were chiefly white British, with a greater number of females, and clonal diversity was perhaps underestimated.

J is TRBJ2-7 and V is TRBV9; TRBD2 matches at 9 bases. Sample: peripheral blood, taken on day 0 of AZD1222 vaccination. The receptor comes from an adult in good health. CDR3 in DNA: TGTGCCAGCAACCCTAGCGGGAATTTCGACGAGCAGTACTTC. This codes for CASNPSGNFDEQYF.